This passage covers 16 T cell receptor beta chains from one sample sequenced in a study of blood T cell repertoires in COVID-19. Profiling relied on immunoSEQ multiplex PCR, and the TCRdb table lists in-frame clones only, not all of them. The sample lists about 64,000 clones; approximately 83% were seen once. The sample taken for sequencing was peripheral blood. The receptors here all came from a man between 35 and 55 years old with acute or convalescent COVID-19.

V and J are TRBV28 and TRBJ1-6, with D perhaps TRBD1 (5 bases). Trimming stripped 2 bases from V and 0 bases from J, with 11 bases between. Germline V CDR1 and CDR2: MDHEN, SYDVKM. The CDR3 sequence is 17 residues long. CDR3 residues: CASSLMQGSSYNSPLHF. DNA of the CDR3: TGTGCCAGCAGTTTAATGCAGGGAAGCTCCTATAATTCACCCCTCCACTTT.

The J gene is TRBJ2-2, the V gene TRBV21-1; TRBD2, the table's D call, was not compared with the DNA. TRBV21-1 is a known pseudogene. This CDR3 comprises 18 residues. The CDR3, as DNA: TGTGCCAGCAGCAAAGTCCAAGAGGGCGACGTGAACACCGGGGAGCTGTTTTTT. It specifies CASSKVQEGDVNTGELFF.

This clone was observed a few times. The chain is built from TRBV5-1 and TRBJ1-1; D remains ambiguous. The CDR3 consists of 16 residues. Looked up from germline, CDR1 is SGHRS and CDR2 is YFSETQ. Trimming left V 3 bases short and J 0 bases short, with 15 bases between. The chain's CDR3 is CASSSNTRFMNTEAFF. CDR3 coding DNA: TGCGCCAGCAGCTCCAACACCCGTTTCATGAACACTGAAGCTTTCTTT.

CDR3 sequence reads: CATSDPGQNEKLFF. CDR3 in DNA: TGTGCCACCAGTGACCCAGGACAGAATGAAAAACTGTTTTTT. This sequence joins TRBV24-1 and TRBJ1-4, with D perhaps matching TRBD1 (6 bases). Germline CDR1 KGHDR, CDR2 SFDVKD. This CDR3 is 14 amino acids long. V lost 4 bases and J 5 bases, leaving 10 bases between the germline ends.

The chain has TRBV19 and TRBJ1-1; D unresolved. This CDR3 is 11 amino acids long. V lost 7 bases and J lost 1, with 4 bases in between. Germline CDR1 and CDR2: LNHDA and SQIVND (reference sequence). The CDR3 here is CASNKNTEAFF. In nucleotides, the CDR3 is TGTGCCAGTAATAAGAACACTGAAGCTTTCTTT.

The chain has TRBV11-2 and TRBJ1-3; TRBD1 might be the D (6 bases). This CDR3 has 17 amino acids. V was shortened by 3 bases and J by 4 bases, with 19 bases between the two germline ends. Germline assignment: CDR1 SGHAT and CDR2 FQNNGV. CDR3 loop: CASSFSQTGIVGNTIYF. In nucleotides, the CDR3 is TGTGCCAGCAGCTTCAGCCAAACAGGGATTGTAGGAAACACCATATATTTT.

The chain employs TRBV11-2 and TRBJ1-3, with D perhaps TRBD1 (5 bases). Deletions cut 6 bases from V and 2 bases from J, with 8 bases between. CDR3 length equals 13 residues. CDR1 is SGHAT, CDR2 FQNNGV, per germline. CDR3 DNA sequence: TGTGCCAGCAGTCTCAGGGCTGGAAACACCATATATTTT. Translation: CASSLRAGNTIYF.

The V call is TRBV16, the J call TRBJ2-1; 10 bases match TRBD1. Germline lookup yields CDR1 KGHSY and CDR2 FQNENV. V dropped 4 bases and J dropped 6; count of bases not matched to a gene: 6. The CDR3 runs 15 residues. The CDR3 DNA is TGTGCCAGCAGCCCGACAGGGGGCTCGCGCAATGAGCAGTTCTTC. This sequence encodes CASSPTGGSRNEQFF.

The CDR3 is CASSPPGTGKAFF. CDR3 in DNA: TGTGCCAGCAGCCCTCCCGGGACAGGGAAGGCTTTCTTT. The chain joins TRBV12-3 or TRBV12-4 to TRBJ1-1, with 9 positions matching TRBD1. Germline trimming cut 6 bases from V and 11 bases from J; bases unmatched to any gene: 10. The CDR3 loop spans 13 amino acids.

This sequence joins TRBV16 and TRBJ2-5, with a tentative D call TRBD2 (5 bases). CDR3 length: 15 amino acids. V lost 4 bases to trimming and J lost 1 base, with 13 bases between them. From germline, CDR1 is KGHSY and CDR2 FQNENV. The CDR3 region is CASSPMGSSQETQYF. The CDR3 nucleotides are TGTGCCAGCAGCCCCATGGGGAGTAGCCAAGAGACCCAGTACTTC.

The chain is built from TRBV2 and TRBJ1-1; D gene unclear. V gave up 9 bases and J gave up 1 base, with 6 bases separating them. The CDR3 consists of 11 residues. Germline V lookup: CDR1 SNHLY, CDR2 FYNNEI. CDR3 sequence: CASGRNTEAFF. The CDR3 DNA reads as TGTGCCAGTGGGCGGAACACTGAAGCTTTCTTT.

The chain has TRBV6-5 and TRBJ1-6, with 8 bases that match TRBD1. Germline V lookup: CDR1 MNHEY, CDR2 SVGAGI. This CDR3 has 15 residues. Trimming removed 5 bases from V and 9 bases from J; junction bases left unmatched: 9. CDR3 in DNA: TGTGCCAGCAGTCCGACAGGGGTCAGGAGTTCACCCCTCCACTTT. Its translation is CASSPTGVRSSPLHF.

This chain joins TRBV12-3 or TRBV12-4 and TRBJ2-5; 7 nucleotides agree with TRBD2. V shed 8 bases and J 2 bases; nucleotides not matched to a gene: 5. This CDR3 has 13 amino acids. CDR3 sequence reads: CASLGGIQETQYF. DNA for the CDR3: TGTGCCAGCCTCGGGGGGATACAAGAGACCCAGTACTTC.

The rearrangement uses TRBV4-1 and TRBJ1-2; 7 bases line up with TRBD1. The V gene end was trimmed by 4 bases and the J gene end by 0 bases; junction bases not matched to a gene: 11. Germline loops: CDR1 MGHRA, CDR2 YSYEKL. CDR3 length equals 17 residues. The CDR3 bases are TGCGCCAGCAGCCGCCTCGAGGGGGCCGGGGCTAACTATGGCTACACCTTC. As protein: CASSRLEGAGANYGYTF.

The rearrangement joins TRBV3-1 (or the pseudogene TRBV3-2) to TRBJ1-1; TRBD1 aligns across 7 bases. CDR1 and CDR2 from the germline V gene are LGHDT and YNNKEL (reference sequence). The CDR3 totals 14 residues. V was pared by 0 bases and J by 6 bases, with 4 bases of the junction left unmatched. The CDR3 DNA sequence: TGTGCCAGCAGCCAAGATCTAGGGGGCTCTGAAGCTTTCTTT. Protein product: CASSQDLGGSEAFF.

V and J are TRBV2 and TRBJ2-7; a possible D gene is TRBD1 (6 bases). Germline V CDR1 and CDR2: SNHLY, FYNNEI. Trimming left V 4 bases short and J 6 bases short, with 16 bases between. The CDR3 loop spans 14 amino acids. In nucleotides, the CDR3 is TGTGCCAGCAGTGTAAGGACAGCCGGCTCCGAGCAGTACTTC. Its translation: CASSVRTAGSEQYF.